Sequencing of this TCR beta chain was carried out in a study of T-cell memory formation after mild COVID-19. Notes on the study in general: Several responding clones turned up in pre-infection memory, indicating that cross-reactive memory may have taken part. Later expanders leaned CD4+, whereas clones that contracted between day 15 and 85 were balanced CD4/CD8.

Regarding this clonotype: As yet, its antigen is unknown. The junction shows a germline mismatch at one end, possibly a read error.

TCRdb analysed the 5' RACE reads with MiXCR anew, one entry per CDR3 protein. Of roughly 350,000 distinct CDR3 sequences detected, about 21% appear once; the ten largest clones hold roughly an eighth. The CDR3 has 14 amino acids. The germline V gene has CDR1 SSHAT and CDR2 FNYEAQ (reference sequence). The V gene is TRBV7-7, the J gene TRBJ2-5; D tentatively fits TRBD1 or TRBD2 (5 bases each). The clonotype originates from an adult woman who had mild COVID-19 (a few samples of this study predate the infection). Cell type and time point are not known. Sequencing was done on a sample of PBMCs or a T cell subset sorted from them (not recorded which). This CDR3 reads CASSEGRLTETQYF. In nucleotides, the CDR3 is TGTGCTAGCAGCGAGGGACGGCTTACGGAGACCCAGTACTTC. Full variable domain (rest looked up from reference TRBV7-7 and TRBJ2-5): GAGVSQSPRYKVTKRGQDVTLRCDPISSHATLYWYQQALGQGPEFLTYFNYEAQPDKSGLPSDRFSAERPEGSISTLTIQRTEQRDSAMYRCASSEGRLTETQYFGPGTRLLVL.